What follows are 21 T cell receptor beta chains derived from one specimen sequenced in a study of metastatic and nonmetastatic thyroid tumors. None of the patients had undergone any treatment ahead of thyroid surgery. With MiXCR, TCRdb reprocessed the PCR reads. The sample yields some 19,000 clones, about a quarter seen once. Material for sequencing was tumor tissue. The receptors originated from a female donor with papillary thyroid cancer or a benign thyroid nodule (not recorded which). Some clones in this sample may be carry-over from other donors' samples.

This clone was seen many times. The CDR3 sequence is CASSQDGRVDTQYF. CDR3 nucleotides: TGTGCCAGCAGCCAAGATGGCAGGGTCGATACGCAGTATTTT. The chain carries TRBV14 and TRBJ2-3, with a weak D call TRBD1 (5 bases). Trimming removed 0 bases at V and 6 bases at J, with 10 bases between. CDR3 length equals 14 residues. Germline V gene lookup returns CDR1 SGHDN and CDR2 FVKESK.

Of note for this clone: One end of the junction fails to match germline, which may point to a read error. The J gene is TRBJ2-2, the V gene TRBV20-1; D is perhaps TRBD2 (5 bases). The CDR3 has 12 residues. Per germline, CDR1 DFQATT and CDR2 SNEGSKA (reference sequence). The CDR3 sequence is CSATGKIWELFF. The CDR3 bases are TGCAGTGCCACCGGGAAAATCTGGGAGCTATTTTTT.

The CDR3 nucleotides are TGTGCCTGGAGTGTATGGGCAGTAAACTACGAGCAGTACTTC. Protein product: CAWSVWAVNYEQYF. The chain joins TRBV30 to TRBJ2-7; unclear D gene. V was cut by 0 bases and J by 3 bases, with 12 bases left in between. This CDR3 comprises 14 residues. Germline loops: CDR1 GTSNPN, CDR2 SVGIG (reference sequence).

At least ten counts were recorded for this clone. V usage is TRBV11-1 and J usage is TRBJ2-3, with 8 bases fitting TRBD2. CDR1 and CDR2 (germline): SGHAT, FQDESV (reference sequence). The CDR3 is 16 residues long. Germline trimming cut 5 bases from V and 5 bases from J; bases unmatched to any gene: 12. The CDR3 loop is CASSVRSGRWGDTQYF. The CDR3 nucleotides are TGTGCCAGCAGCGTCCGCAGCGGGAGATGGGGAGATACGCAGTATTTT.

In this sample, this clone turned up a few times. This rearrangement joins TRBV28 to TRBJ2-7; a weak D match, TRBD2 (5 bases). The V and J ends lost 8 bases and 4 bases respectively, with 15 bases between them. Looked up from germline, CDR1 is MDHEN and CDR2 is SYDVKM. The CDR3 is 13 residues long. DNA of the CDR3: TGTGCCAGCGCACCGGGAACAATTTACGAGCAGTACTTC. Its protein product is CASAPGTIYEQYF.

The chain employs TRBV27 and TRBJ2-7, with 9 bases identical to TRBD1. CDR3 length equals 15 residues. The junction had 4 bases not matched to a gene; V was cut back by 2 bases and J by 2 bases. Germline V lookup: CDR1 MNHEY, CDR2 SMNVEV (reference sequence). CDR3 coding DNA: TGTGCCAGCAGTTTAACGGGACAGGGCGCCTACGAGCAGTACTTC. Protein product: CASSLTGQGAYEQYF.

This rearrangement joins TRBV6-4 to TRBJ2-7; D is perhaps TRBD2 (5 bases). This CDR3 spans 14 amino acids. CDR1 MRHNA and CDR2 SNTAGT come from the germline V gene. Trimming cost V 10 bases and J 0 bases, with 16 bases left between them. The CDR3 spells CATLRKDSSYEQYF. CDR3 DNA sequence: TGTGCCACCTTGAGGAAGGACTCCTCCTACGAGCAGTACTTC.

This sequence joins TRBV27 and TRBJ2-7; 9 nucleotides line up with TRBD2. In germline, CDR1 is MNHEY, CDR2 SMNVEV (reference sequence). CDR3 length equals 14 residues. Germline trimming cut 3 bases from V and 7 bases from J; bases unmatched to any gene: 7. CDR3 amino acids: CASSLREGPGEQYF. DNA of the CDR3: TGTGCCAGCAGTTTGCGGGAGGGCCCTGGGGAGCAGTACTTC.

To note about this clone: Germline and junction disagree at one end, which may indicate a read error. CDR3 residues: CASSSRVPNTQAFF. The CDR3 DNA reads TGCGCCAGCAGCTCGAGGGTCCCGAACACTCAAGCTTTCTTT. The genes are TRBV10-1 and TRBJ1-1; D call uncertain. Per germline, CDR1 WNHNN and CDR2 SYGVQD (reference sequence). The CDR3 runs 14 residues.

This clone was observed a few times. The CDR3 nucleotides are TGTGCCAGCAGTAAGTCGGGACTAGCGGGCAGCGGGGAGCTGTTTTTT. Its protein product is CASSKSGLAGSGELFF. The V call is TRBV6-1, the J call TRBJ2-2; 12 bases are a match to TRBD2. The germline V gene encodes CDR1 MNHNS and CDR2 SASEGT. This CDR3 region has 16 residues. With 5 bases clipped from V and 7 bases from J, the junction kept 8 bases outside the gene matches.

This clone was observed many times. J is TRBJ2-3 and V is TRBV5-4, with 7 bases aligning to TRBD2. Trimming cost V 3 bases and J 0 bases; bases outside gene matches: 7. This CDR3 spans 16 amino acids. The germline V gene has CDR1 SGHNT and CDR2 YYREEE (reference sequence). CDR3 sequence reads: CASSSLAGYSTDTQYF. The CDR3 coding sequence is TGTGCCAGCAGCTCCTTAGCGGGTTATAGCACAGATACGCAGTATTTT.

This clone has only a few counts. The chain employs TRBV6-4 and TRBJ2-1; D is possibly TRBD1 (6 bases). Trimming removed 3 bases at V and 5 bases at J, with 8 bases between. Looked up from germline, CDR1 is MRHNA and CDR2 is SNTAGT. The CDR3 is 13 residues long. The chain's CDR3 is CASSEGAHNEQFF. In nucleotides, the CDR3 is TGTGCCAGCAGTGAGGGGGCGCACAATGAGCAGTTCTTC.

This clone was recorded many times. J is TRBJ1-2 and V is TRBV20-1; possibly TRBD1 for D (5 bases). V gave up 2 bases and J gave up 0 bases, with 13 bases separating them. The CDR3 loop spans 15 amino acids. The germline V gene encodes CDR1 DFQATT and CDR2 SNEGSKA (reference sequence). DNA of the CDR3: TGCAGTGCTAGAACCCAACGGGGACCTAACTATGGCTACACCTTC. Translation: CSARTQRGPNYGYTF.

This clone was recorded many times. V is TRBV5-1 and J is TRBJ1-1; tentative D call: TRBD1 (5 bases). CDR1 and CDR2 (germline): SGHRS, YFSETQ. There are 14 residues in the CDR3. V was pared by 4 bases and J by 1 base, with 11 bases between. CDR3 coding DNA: TGCGCCAGCAGCCTGGGGACGGCGAACACTGAAGCTTTCTTT. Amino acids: CASSLGTANTEAFF.

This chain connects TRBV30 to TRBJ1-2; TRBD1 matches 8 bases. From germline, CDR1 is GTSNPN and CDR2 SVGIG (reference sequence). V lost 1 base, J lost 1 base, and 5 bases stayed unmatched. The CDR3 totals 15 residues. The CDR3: CAWSERTGYNYGYTF. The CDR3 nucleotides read TGTGCCTGGAGTGAGAGGACAGGGTATAACTATGGCTACACCTTC.

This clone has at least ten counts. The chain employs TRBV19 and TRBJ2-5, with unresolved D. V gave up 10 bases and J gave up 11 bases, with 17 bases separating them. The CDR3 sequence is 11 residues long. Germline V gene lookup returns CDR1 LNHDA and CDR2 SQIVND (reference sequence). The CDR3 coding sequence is TGTGCCACCCACTATCTTGGGTTACAGTACTTC. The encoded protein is CATHYLGLQYF.

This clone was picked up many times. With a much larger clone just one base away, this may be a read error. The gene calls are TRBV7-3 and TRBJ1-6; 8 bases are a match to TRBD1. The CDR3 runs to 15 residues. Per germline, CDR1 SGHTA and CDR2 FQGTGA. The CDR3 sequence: CASSETTGDNPPLHF. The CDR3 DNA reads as TGTGCCAGCAGCGAGACGACAGGGGATAATCCACCCCTCCACTTT.

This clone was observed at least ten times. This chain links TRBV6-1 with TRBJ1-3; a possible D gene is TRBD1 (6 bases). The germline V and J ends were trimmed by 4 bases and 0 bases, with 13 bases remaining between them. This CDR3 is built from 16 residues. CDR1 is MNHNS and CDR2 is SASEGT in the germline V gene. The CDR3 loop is CASSVWGGPSGNTIYF. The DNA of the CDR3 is TGTGCCAGCAGTGTTTGGGGGGGCCCCTCTGGAAACACCATATATTTT.

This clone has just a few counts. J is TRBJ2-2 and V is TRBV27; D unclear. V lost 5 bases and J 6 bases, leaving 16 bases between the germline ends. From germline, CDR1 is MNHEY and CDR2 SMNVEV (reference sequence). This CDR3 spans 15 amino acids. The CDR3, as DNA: TGTGCCAGCAGTACTTTCACGACGGCTTCCGGGGAGCTGTTTTTT. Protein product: CASSTFTTASGELFF.

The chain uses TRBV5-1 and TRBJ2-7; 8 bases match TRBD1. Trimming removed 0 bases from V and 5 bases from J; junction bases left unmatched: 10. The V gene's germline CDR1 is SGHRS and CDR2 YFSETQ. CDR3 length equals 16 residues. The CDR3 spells CASSLDPTGATDEQYF. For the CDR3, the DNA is TGCGCCAGCAGCTTGGACCCGACAGGGGCTACCGACGAGCAGTACTTC. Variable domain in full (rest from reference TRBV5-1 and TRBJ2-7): KAGVTQTPRYLIKTRGQQVTLSCSPISGHRSVSWYQQTPGQGLQFLFEYFSETQRNKGNFPGRFSGRQFSNSRSEMNVSTLELGDSALYLCASSLDPTGATDEQYFGPGTRLTVT.

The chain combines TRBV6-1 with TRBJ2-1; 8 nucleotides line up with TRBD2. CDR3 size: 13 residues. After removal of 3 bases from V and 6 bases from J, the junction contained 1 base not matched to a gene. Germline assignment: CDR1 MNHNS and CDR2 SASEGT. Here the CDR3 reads CASSDGTSNEQFF. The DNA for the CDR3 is TGTGCCAGCAGTGACGGGACTAGCAATGAGCAGTTCTTC.